The 21 T cell receptor beta chains below all came from one sample that was sequenced in a study of T cells in Graves' hyperthyroidism and ophthalmopathy. TCR beta CDR3 regions were amplified from RNA transcripts. The HTBI set primed first-round TCR CDR3 RT-PCR. TCRdb re-called the multiplex PCR reads with MiXCR, one entry per CDR3 protein. The sample holds more than 500,000 distinct CDR3 sequences, around 15% seen once. Sequencing used blood. These receptors all stem from a woman in her thirties or forties with Graves' ophthalmopathy.

This clonotype was counted many times. The J gene is TRBJ2-7, the V gene TRBV6-1; D gene ambiguous. Germline V gene sequence: CDR1 MNHNS, CDR2 SASEGT. V lost 5 bases and J lost 0, with 8 bases in between. This CDR3 is 13 amino acids long. DNA for the CDR3: TGTGCCAGCAGTCAACACCTCTCCTACGAGCAGTACTTC. Encoded protein: CASSQHLSYEQYF.

This clonotype was found a few times. The CDR3 spells CASSMPGSSNQPQHF. In DNA form, the CDR3 reads TGTGCCAGTAGTATGCCGGGCTCTAGCAATCAGCCCCAGCATTTT. This sequence joins TRBV19 and TRBJ1-5; D remains unclear. There are 15 residues in the CDR3. CDR1 and CDR2 from the germline V gene are LNHDA and SQIVND (reference sequence). The V end lost 3 bases, the J end lost 0 bases, and 9 bases lay between the germline ends.

This clonotype was seen repeatedly, ten times or more. V gene TRBV12-5 combines with J gene TRBJ2-7, with 8 bases identical to TRBD1. CDR1 and CDR2 from the germline V gene are LGHNT and FRNRAP. The CDR3 totals 13 residues. V lost 7 bases and J lost 4; bases outside the gene matches: 6. CDR3 sequence: CASVAGGSYEQYF. The CDR3 nucleotides read TGTGCTAGTGTCGCAGGGGGCTCGTACGAGCAGTACTTC. The whole variable domain, remainder taken from reference TRBV12-5 and TRBJ2-7, is DARVTQTPRHKVTEMGQEVTMRCQPILGHNTVFWYRQTMMQGLELLAYFRNRAPLDDSGMPKDRFSAEMPDATLATLKIQPSEPRDSAVYFCASVAGGSYEQYFGPGTRLTVT.

The rearrangement uses TRBV7-8 and TRBJ2-7; 15 nucleotides line up with TRBD2. This CDR3 contains 17 residues. J gave up 4 bases and V 2 bases, and 6 bases lay outside the gene matches. Per germline, CDR1 SGHVS and CDR2 FQNEAQ. The CDR3 sequence is CASSLKTGLAGGYEQYF. DNA of the CDR3: TGTGCCAGCAGCTTAAAAACGGGACTAGCGGGAGGTTACGAGCAGTACTTC. Combining the CDR3 with reference TRBV7-8 and TRBJ2-7 gives the whole variable domain GAGVSQSPRYKVAKRGQDVALRCDPISGHVSLFWYQQALGQGPEFLTYFQNEAQLDKSGLPSDRFFAERPEGSVSTLKIQRTQQEDSAVYLCASSLKTGLAGGYEQYFGPGTRLTVT.

Written as DNA, the CDR3 is TGTGCCAGCAGCTTTACGACAGGGGGATCGCATGGCTACACCTTC. Amino acid sequence: CASSFTTGGSHGYTF. The chain carries TRBV11-3 and TRBJ1-2; 9 nucleotides agree with TRBD1. This CDR3 is 15 amino acids long. J was trimmed by 6 bases and V by 3 bases; bases with no gene match: 8. Germline CDR1 SGHNT, CDR2 YENEEA.

In its sample, this clonotype was seen many times. Its ends do not fully match the called genes, so a read error is possible. The V and J genes are TRBV6-5 and TRBJ1-1, with 7 bases identical to TRBD1. The CDR3 covers 13 residues. Germline lookup yields CDR1 MNHEY and CDR2 SVGAGI. CDR3 coding DNA: TGTGCCAGCAGGACGACAGGGAACACTGGAGCTTTCTTT. Its protein is CASRTTGNTGAFF.

This clonotype has at least ten counts. The rearrangement uses TRBV12-3 or TRBV12-4 and TRBJ2-7; 10 bases match TRBD2. This CDR3 is built from 16 residues. V was pared by 0 bases and J by 3 bases, with 5 bases of the junction left unmatched. The CDR3 DNA follows: TGTGCCAGCAGTTTAGCGGGGGCTAGCGGGAGCTACGAGCAGTACTTC. The encoded protein is CASSLAGASGSYEQYF.

The V and J genes are TRBV29-1 and TRBJ1-3, with a weak D call TRBD1 (6 bases). The ends were cut back, 7 bases at V and 8 bases at J, with 21 bases in the middle. CDR1 is SQVTM, CDR2 ANQGSEA, per germline. The length of the CDR3 is 14 residues. The CDR3 is CSAYRDNTGDTIYF. In DNA form, the CDR3 reads TGCAGCGCTTACCGGGACAACACGGGGGACACCATATATTTT.

This clonotype appeared a few times. V is TRBV11-2 and J is TRBJ2-3; 8 positions match TRBD2. Unmatched junction bases numbered 8, after V lost 5 bases and J lost 4 bases. Looked up from germline, CDR1 is SGHAT and CDR2 is FQNNGV. The CDR3 length is 15 residues. CDR3 loop: CASSPSGGSPDTQYF. In DNA, the CDR3 is TGTGCCAGCAGCCCTTCGGGAGGGTCGCCAGATACGCAGTATTTT.

This clonotype came up many times. The chain couples TRBV20-1 to TRBJ2-5, with a tentative D call TRBD2 (5 bases). CDR1 is DFQATT, CDR2 SNEGSKA, per germline (reference sequence). Trimming cost V 3 bases and J 5 bases, with 16 bases left between them. The CDR3 runs 14 residues. This chain's CDR3 is CSASEASLGETQYF. CDR3 DNA sequence: TGCAGTGCTAGTGAGGCTAGCCTGGGGGAGACCCAGTACTTC.

This rearrangement joins TRBV7-8 to TRBJ2-5; D is tentatively TRBD1 or TRBD2 (5 bases each). CDR1 is SGHVS and CDR2 is FQNEAQ in the germline V gene. The CDR3 is 14 residues long. Trimming cost V 4 bases and J 6 bases, with 15 bases left between them. CDR3 nucleotide sequence: TGTGCCAGCAGCTGGGGACCGGAGCCACAGACCCAGTACTTC. It codes for CASSWGPEPQTQYF.

With regard to this clonotype: This may be a read error, as it is one base from a much larger clone. This rearrangement joins TRBV2 to TRBJ2-7; D gene ambiguous. The CDR3 consists of 12 residues. Per the germline V gene, CDR1 is SNHLY and CDR2 is FYNNEI. The ends were cut back, 5 bases at V and 3 bases at J, with 8 bases in the middle. CDR3 in DNA: TGTGCCAGCAGTTTTGACTTCTACGAGCAGTACTTC. This encodes CASSFDFYEQYF.

This clonotype was detected ten times or more. The rearrangement uses TRBV4-1 and TRBJ1-1; D perhaps matches TRBD1 (5 bases). The germline V and J ends were trimmed by 0 bases and 11 bases, with 25 bases remaining between them. Germline-derived CDR1 and CDR2 are MGHRA and YSYEKL. There are 17 residues in the CDR3. The CDR3 nucleotides read TGCGCCAGCAGCCAAGATCCCGGGACCGCATTCCGCGGGGCCGCTTTCTTT. Translation: CASSQDPGTAFRGAAFF.

Of note for this clonotype: Just one base apart from a much larger clone, this may be a read error. This sequence joins TRBV30 and TRBJ1-2, with D hard to call. Germline-derived CDR1 and CDR2 are GTSNPN and SVGIG (reference sequence). V was trimmed by 7 bases and J by 0 bases, leaving 15 bases between them. The CDR3 has 14 amino acids. This CDR3 is CALVSGSTNYGYTF. In DNA, the CDR3 is TGTGCCTTGGTGTCGGGCAGCACTAACTATGGCTACACCTTC. Full variable domain (outside the CDR3, taken from reference TRBV30 and TRBJ1-2): SQTIHQWPATLVQPVGSPLSLECTVEGTSNPNLYWYRQAAGRGLQLLFYSVGIGQISSEVPQNLSASRPQDRQFILSSKKLLLSDSGFYLCALVSGSTNYGYTFGSGTRLTVV.

This clonotype was counted only a few times. The chain is built from TRBV6-5 and TRBJ1-2; D unresolved. Germline loops: CDR1 MNHEY, CDR2 SVGAGI. CDR3 length equals 14 residues. Trimming stripped 2 bases from V and 0 bases from J, with 7 bases between. CDR3 DNA: TGTGCCAGCAGTTACCACGCGGCTAACTATGGCTACACCTTC. Its protein product is CASSYHAANYGYTF.

This clonotype was observed many times. The chain is built from TRBV12-3 or TRBV12-4 and TRBJ1-1; D is ambiguous. The CDR3 is made up of 16 amino acids. The V gene lost 6 bases and the J gene lost 0 bases, with 17 bases spanning the gap. CDR3 sequence (DNA): TGTGCCAGCAGATCAATAAAAGGGAAACTGAACACTGAAGCTTTCTTT. Encoded protein: CASRSIKGKLNTEAFF.

The CDR3 loop is CASSQEQMGSYEQYF. The DNA of the CDR3 is TGTGCCAGCAGCCAAGAGCAGATGGGCTCCTACGAGCAGTACTTC. This chain joins TRBV4-2 and TRBJ2-7; no reliable D call. V shed 0 bases and J shed 0 bases, with 9 bases lying between them. CDR3 length equals 15 residues. The germline V gene has CDR1 LGHNA and CDR2 YNFKEQ.

The V and J genes are TRBV11-2 and TRBJ1-1; weak D call: TRBD1 (5 bases). CDR3 length equals 17 residues. V lost 2 bases and J 1 base, leaving 17 bases between the germline ends. Germline loops: CDR1 SGHAT, CDR2 FQNNGV. CDR3 protein: CASSLRTRGGWNTEAFF. CDR3 coding DNA: TGTGCCAGCAGCTTACGTACCCGGGGGGGTTGGAACACTGAAGCTTTCTTT.

This clonotype occurred many times. The genes are TRBV20-1 and TRBJ2-7; 8 nucleotides line up with TRBD2. Germline CDR1 and CDR2: DFQATT and SNEGSKA (reference sequence). The CDR3 runs to 16 residues. V lost 0 bases to trimming and J lost 2 bases; unmatched junction nucleotides: 9. The CDR3 region has the DNA TGCAGTGCTAGAGATCTCAGAACTAGCGGTACCTACGAGCAGTACTTC. Protein: CSARDLRTSGTYEQYF.

In its sample, this clonotype was seen many times. The rearrangement joins TRBV12-3 or TRBV12-4 to TRBJ1-2; D ambiguous. The CDR3 loop spans 13 amino acids. The V gene lost 4 bases and the J gene lost 4 bases, with 10 bases spanning the gap. The CDR3 here is CASSSGVSYGYTF. CDR3 bases: TGTGCCAGCAGTTCCGGTGTGAGCTATGGCTACACCTTC.

There are many counts of this clonotype. This chain's CDR3 is CATRDRDDYGYTF. The CDR3 bases are TGTGCTACCCGGGACAGGGACGACTATGGCTACACCTTC. The rearrangement links TRBV24-1 to TRBJ1-2, with 9 bases identical to TRBD1. Per germline, CDR1 KGHDR and CDR2 SFDVKD. The CDR3 is 13 amino acids.